These 22 T cell receptor beta chains share one sample of origin, sequenced in a study of blood T cell repertoires in COVID-19. Generated by immunoSEQ multiplex PCR, the TCRdb table keeps only in-frame clones and is missing some. The table has about 100,000 clones, approximately 91% seen once. Sequences were obtained from peripheral blood. The receptors come from a man between 60 and 70 years old with acute or convalescent COVID-19.

The V call is TRBV18, the J call TRBJ2-5; weak D call: TRBD2 (6 bases). Trimming pared 6 bases from V and 1 base from J, leaving 15 bases between. The germline V gene has CDR1 KGHSH and CDR2 LQKENI. The CDR3 is made up of 15 amino acids. This chain's CDR3 is CASSPLASTQETQYF. In DNA form, the CDR3 reads TGTGCCAGCTCCCCTCTAGCGTCGACCCAAGAGACCCAGTACTTC.

The chain has TRBV5-1 and TRBJ1-1; 7 bases are shared with TRBD1. V lost 4 bases to trimming and J lost 1 base; unmatched junction nucleotides: 4. Germline CDR1 and CDR2: SGHRS and YFSETQ. The CDR3 runs 14 residues. The CDR3 bases are TGCGCCAGCAGCCGGGACAGATCGAACACTGAAGCTTTCTTT. Its protein is CASSRDRSNTEAFF.

This chain joins TRBV19 and TRBJ2-2, with TRBD2 identical over 8 bases. CDR1 is LNHDA, CDR2 SQIVND, per germline (reference sequence). The CDR3 totals 17 residues. The ends lost 4 bases at V and 5 bases at J; junction bases unmatched: 12. The chain's CDR3 is CASSTPAGRANTGELFF. The CDR3 DNA reads TGTGCCAGTAGTACCCCGGCCGGGAGGGCCAATACCGGGGAGCTGTTTTTT.

This sequence joins TRBV19 and TRBJ2-5; 8 bases fit TRBD1. Germline values: CDR1 LNHDA, CDR2 SQIVND (reference sequence). Trimming cost V 6 bases and J 4 bases; bases outside gene matches: 10. The CDR3 has 15 amino acids. In nucleotides, the CDR3 is TGTGCCAGTAGAGACAGGGGAGGAAGTCTAGAGACCCAGTACTTC. The encoded protein is CASRDRGGSLETQYF.

J is TRBJ2-1 and V is TRBV19; 11 nucleotides line up with TRBD1. CDR1 is LNHDA and CDR2 is SQIVND in the germline V gene (reference sequence). V lost 5 bases, J lost 4 bases, and 4 bases stayed unmatched. CDR3 length: 15 residues. CDR3 DNA sequence: TGTGCCAGTAGTCCCCGGGACAGGGGGTACAATGAGCAGTTCTTC. Translating gives CASSPRDRGYNEQFF. The full variable domain, completed using reference TRBV19 and TRBJ2-1, is DGGITQSPKYLFRKEGQNVTLSCEQNLNHDAMYWYRQDPGQGLRLIYYSQIVNDFQKGDIAEGYSVSREKKESFPLTVTSAQKNPTAFYLCASSPRDRGYNEQFFGPGTRLTVL.

The genes are TRBV11-2 and TRBJ2-2, with 7 bases fitting TRBD1. This CDR3 region has 15 residues. Unmatched junction bases numbered 9, after V lost 5 bases and J lost 6 bases. The germline gives CDR1 SGHAT, CDR2 FQNNGV. The CDR3 nucleotides are TGTGCCAGCAGCATACCACAGGGGTGGGCCGGGGAGCTGTTTTTT. Amino acids: CASSIPQGWAGELFF.

This clone was recorded once. The chain uses TRBV28 and TRBJ1-1, with unresolved D. This CDR3 is 14 amino acids long. Germline V gene data show CDR1 as MDHEN and CDR2 as SYDVKM. V was shortened by 2 bases and J by 1 base, with 8 bases between the two germline ends. The CDR3 region has the DNA TGTGCCAGCAGTTTAATACATACGAACACTGAAGCTTTCTTT. Translating gives CASSLIHTNTEAFF.

This chain joins TRBV5-6 and TRBJ2-1; 14 bases are a match to TRBD2. CDR3 length: 15 amino acids. Germline-derived CDR1 and CDR2 are SGHDT and YYEEEE. V lost 8 bases and J lost 10; bases outside the gene matches: 11. The CDR3 reads CASGVGLAGEREQFF. The CDR3 DNA sequence: TGTGCCAGTGGGGTGGGACTAGCGGGAGAGCGAGAGCAGTTCTTC.

V and J are TRBV7-9 and TRBJ2-4, with 9 bases that match TRBD2. V was clipped by 2 bases and J by 0 bases; unmatched bases: 11. The germline gives CDR1 SEHNR, CDR2 FQNEAQ (reference sequence). The CDR3 extends over 19 amino acids. CDR3 sequence: CASSLWIAGALLAKNIQYF. CDR3 bases: TGTGCCAGCAGCTTATGGATAGCGGGGGCACTTCTAGCCAAAAACATTCAGTACTTC.

V usage is TRBV18 and J usage is TRBJ2-5, with D possibly matching TRBD2 (5 bases). V gave up 3 bases and J gave up 4 bases, with 15 bases separating them. The CDR3 runs 15 residues. The germline CDR1 and CDR2 sequences are KGHSH and LQKENI. The CDR3 DNA is TGTGCCAGCTCACCCCTAAGGGAGATTAGAGAGACCCAGTACTTC. This translates into CASSPLREIRETQYF.

V is TRBV13 and J is TRBJ2-1, with TRBD2 matching 8 bases. V gave up 4 bases and J gave up 4 bases; unmatched junction bases: 12. CDR3 size: 17 residues. Germline CDR1 and CDR2: PRHDT and FYEKMQ (reference sequence). This chain's CDR3 is CASSWSSSGREYNEQFF. For the CDR3, the DNA is TGTGCCAGCAGCTGGTCCTCTAGCGGGCGCGAGTACAATGAGCAGTTCTTC.

This clone was detected a few times. This chain links TRBV18 with TRBJ2-2, with 9 bases lining up with TRBD1. Per germline, CDR1 KGHSH and CDR2 LQKENI. After removal of 5 bases from V and 8 bases from J, the junction contained 9 bases not matched to a gene. The CDR3 runs to 15 residues. The CDR3 here is CASSAGTGILGELFF. Written as DNA, the CDR3 is TGTGCCAGCTCAGCCGGGACAGGGATCCTTGGGGAGCTGTTTTTT.

CDR3 DNA: TGTGCCACCAGCAGAGACGCGGGTCGCTCCTACAATGAGCAGTTCTTC. Protein product: CATSRDAGRSYNEQFF. V and J are TRBV15 and TRBJ2-1; D is perhaps TRBD2 (5 bases). Germline V gives CDR1 LNHNV, CDR2 YYDKDF (reference sequence). V shed 0 bases and J shed 0 bases, with 9 bases lying between them. The CDR3 consists of 16 residues.

The chain employs TRBV11-2 and TRBJ2-7; D remains unclear. V shed 5 bases and J shed 0 bases, with 11 bases lying between them. This CDR3 spans 14 amino acids. CDR1 and CDR2 from the germline V gene are SGHAT and FQNNGV. The CDR3: CASSLGPSSYEQYF. The CDR3 DNA reads TGTGCCAGCAGCCTAGGCCCGAGCTCCTACGAGCAGTACTTC.

V and J are TRBV21-1 and TRBJ2-5; the table's D gene call, TRBD1, was not cross checked with the DNA. TRBV21-1 is a recognized pseudogene. This CDR3 has 18 residues. CDR3 nucleotides: TGTGCCAGCAGCAAAGGGGAGGGACAGGGGGCGTTAGCAGAGACCCAGTACTTC. Translating it yields CASSKGEGQGALAETQYF.

The chain carries TRBV29-1 and TRBJ1-2, with a tentative D call TRBD1 (5 bases). Germline CDR1 reads SQVTM; CDR2 reads ANQGSEA. This CDR3 spans 14 amino acids. V lost 2 bases and J lost 8, with 18 bases in between. The CDR3 loop is CSVEFREGFAGYTF. The CDR3 DNA sequence: TGCAGCGTTGAATTCAGGGAGGGATTTGCGGGCTACACCTTC.

The chain has TRBV11-3 and TRBJ2-3; D unclear. This CDR3 contains 14 residues. V lost 2 bases to trimming and J lost 5 bases, with 11 bases between them. The V gene's germline CDR1 is SGHNT and CDR2 YENEEA. The CDR3 region is CASSLRRYGDTQYF. DNA of the CDR3: TGTGCCAGCAGCTTAAGGAGATATGGAGATACGCAGTATTTT.

This clone has a single count. Additional DNA sequences in this sample encode the identical CDR3. The chain is built from TRBV7-9 and TRBJ2-5; no reliable D call. The germline V and J ends were trimmed by 1 base and 4 bases, with 4 bases remaining between them. The CDR3 spans 12 residues. Germline CDR1 SEHNR, CDR2 FQNEAQ (reference sequence). DNA of the CDR3: TGTGCCAGCAGCTTAGTCGGAGAGACCCAGTACTTC. This encodes CASSLVGETQYF.

The chain combines TRBV5-1 with TRBJ2-5; D is perhaps TRBD1 (6 bases). The germline gives CDR1 SGHRS, CDR2 YFSETQ. Trimming removed 7 bases from V and 2 bases from J, with 15 bases in between. CDR3 size: 14 residues. The CDR3: CASRTRGSQETQYF. The CDR3 nucleotides read TGCGCCAGCCGGACCAGGGGCTCACAAGAGACCCAGTACTTC.

The V and J genes are TRBV2 and TRBJ1-1; TRBD1 agrees at 7 bases. Germline values: CDR1 SNHLY, CDR2 FYNNEI. With V trimmed by 5 bases and J by 0 bases, 6 bases remained unmatched. The CDR3 spans 15 residues. CDR3 region: CASSRTGLMNTEAFF. CDR3 bases: TGTGCCAGCAGTCGGACAGGCCTCATGAACACTGAAGCTTTCTTT.

The chain joins TRBV28 to TRBJ1-1; D possibly corresponds to TRBD1 (6 bases). CDR3 length equals 15 residues. V lost 2 bases and J lost 2, with 12 bases in between. The germline V gene encodes CDR1 MDHEN and CDR2 SYDVKM. CDR3 DNA sequence: TGTGCCAGCAGTTTAACCGGACAGAGTAACACTGAAGCTTTCTTT. Translated, it gives CASSLTGQSNTEAFF.

This chain uses TRBV28 with TRBJ1-1; tentatively, D is TRBD1 (6 bases). Looked up from germline, CDR1 is MDHEN and CDR2 is SYDVKM. The CDR3 runs 14 residues. Trimming cost V 6 bases and J 1 base, with 12 bases left between them. The CDR3 spells CASRPMGANTEAFF. CDR3 coding DNA: TGTGCCAGCAGACCGATGGGGGCGAACACTGAAGCTTTCTTT.